Listed below are T cell receptor beta chains from one sample, sequenced in a study of CD8 T cells in ankylosing spondylitis. MiXCR was run by TCRdb on the 5' RACE reads, yielding one entry per CDR3 protein. The sample consists of about 840,000 distinct CDR3 sequences, approximately 10% of them appearing once. Sequencing was carried out using blood, either unsorted or a sorted T cell fraction (not recorded which). These receptors were obtained from a male donor with ankylosing spondylitis. CDR3s include the opening cysteine and the closing phenylalanine or tryptophan. The order of the fields is J gene, V gene, CDR3 protein.

TRBJ2-2 | TRBV6-1 | CATRRPDREDGELFF
TRBJ1-2 | TRBV18 | CASSPSGEGYTF
TRBJ2-7 | TRBV28 | CASSLVGTASYEQYF
TRBJ1-2 | TRBV15 | CATSRALGDGYTF
TRBJ1-4 | TRBV4-2 | CASSQNPATTNEKLFF
TRBJ2-1 | TRBV12-3/TRBV12-4 | CASRSTYNEQFF
TRBJ2-5 | TRBV7-2 | CASSPSSAAQETQYF
TRBJ1-1 | TRBV5-1 | CASSRLQGGESTEAFF
TRBJ2-2 | TRBV24-1 | CATSDPTSGKAGELFF
TRBJ2-7 | TRBV7-2 | CASSPRTGTEQYF
TRBJ1-6 | TRBV25-1 | CASSSNSNNSPLHF
TRBJ2-5 | TRBV7-2 | CASRPIAGTYQETQYF
TRBJ2-1 | TRBV24-1 | CATSDLRAGTLNEQFF
TRBJ1-5 | TRBV7-8 | CASSLFRPTRANQPQHF
TRBJ2-7 | TRBV10-3 | CANARDRNYEQYF
TRBJ2-7 | TRBV5-1 | CASSLEGRTYEQYF
TRBJ1-1 | TRBV20-1 | CSAPLSGSNTEAFF
TRBJ2-7 | TRBV5-1 | CASSLGVRGDEQYF
TRBJ2-1 | TRBV12-3/TRBV12-4 | CASSLMEGPHNEQFF
TRBJ1-1 | TRBV7-2 | CASSSWGPEAFF
TRBJ2-7 | TRBV12-3/TRBV12-4 | CASSHGTSGGDYEQYF
TRBJ2-4 | TRBV20-1 | CSARDREGYEAKNIQYF
TRBJ2-5 | TRBV27 | CASSRPLGTQYF
TRBJ1-6 | TRBV12-3/TRBV12-4 | CASSDYRGDYSPLHF
TRBJ2-3 | TRBV5-6 | CASSLPGIYTDTQYF
TRBJ2-7 | TRBV18 | CASSPTRDSSYEQYF
TRBJ1-4 | TRBV5-1 | CASSLGQTGGGMKNCFF
TRBJ2-1 | TRBV7-2 | CASSLWSSGSIGEQFF
TRBJ2-7 | TRBV2 | CASSWQGQDYEQYF
TRBJ2-1 | TRBV18 | CASSPRGLANEQFF
TRBJ1-1 | TRBV12-3/TRBV12-4 | CASSSLFTGSRTEAFF
TRBJ2-1 | TRBV12-3/TRBV12-4 | CASRPTGGGGNEQFF
TRBJ2-5 | TRBV5-1 | CASSRWLEETQYF
TRBJ1-6 | TRBV20-1 | CSAQEGTGDYNSPLHF
TRBJ1-1 | TRBV5-1 | CASSRGGEWNTEAFF
TRBJ2-1 | TRBV12-3/TRBV12-4 | CASSLFQGGYNEQFF
TRBJ2-1 | TRBV4-3 | CASSQTGVGTYNEQFF
TRBJ1-1 | TRBV20-1 | CSAVKGGRMNTEAFF
TRBJ2-5 | TRBV20-1 | CSARATRGSGGVLFETQYF
TRBJ1-1 | TRBV11-2 | CASSLDRGGLQAFF
TRBJ2-5 | TRBV3-1 | CASSQMPGEETQYF
TRBJ2-4 | TRBV12-3/TRBV12-4 | CASLGGANIQYF
TRBJ1-6 | TRBV7-2 | CASSPAEGPPLHF